These 2 T cell receptor beta chains originate from one sample sequenced in a study of beta chain features in type 1 diabetes. Expressed TCRB transcripts got sequenced, as all isolated RNA was reverse transcribed. Produced via immunoSEQ multiplex PCR; TCRdb's table is partial and in-frame only. This sample has about 210,000 clones; approximately 11% occur once, and the top ten carry approximately 1.4%. The sample consisted of central memory CD4+ T cells from blood. The receptors come from a man aged 18 to 35 in good health.

The chain uses TRBV9 and TRBJ2-7; 10 bases line up with TRBD2. This CDR3 region has 15 residues. J gave up 3 bases and V 3 bases, and 6 bases lay outside the gene matches. Germline CDR1 reads SGDLS; CDR2 reads YYNGEE. The CDR3 DNA reads as TGTGCCAGCAGCGAGGGGATAGCGGGAGGCTACGAGCAGTACTTC. Amino acid sequence: CASSEGIAGGYEQYF. Together with reference TRBV9 and TRBJ2-7, the CDR3 gives the full variable domain: DSGVTQTPKHLITATGQRVTLRCSPRSGDLSVYWYQQSLDQGLQFLIQYYNGEERAKGNILERFSAQQFPDLHSELNLSSLELGDSALYFCASSEGIAGGYEQYFGPGTRLTVT.

This clone appeared a few times. The V and J genes are TRBV4-3 and TRBJ1-5, with D possibly TRBD1 on 5 matching bases. The CDR3 spans 13 residues. Trimming shortened V by 2 bases and J by 6 bases, and 8 bases separated the two germline ends. CDR1 LGHNA and CDR2 YSLEER come from the germline V gene. Written as DNA, the CDR3 is TGCGCCAGCAGCCAAACAGGATTTCAGCCCCAGCATTTT. Translation gives CASSQTGFQPQHF.